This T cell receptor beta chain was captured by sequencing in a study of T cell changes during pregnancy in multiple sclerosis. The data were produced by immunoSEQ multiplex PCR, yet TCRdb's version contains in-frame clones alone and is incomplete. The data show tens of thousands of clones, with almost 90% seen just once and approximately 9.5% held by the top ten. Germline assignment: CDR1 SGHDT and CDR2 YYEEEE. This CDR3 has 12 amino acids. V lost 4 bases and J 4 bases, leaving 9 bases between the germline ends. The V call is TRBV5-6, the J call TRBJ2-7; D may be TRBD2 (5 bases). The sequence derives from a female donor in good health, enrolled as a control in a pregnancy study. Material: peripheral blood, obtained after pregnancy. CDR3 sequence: CASSPGGYEQYF. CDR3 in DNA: TGTGCCAGCAGCCCGGGCGGGTACGAGCAGTACTTC.